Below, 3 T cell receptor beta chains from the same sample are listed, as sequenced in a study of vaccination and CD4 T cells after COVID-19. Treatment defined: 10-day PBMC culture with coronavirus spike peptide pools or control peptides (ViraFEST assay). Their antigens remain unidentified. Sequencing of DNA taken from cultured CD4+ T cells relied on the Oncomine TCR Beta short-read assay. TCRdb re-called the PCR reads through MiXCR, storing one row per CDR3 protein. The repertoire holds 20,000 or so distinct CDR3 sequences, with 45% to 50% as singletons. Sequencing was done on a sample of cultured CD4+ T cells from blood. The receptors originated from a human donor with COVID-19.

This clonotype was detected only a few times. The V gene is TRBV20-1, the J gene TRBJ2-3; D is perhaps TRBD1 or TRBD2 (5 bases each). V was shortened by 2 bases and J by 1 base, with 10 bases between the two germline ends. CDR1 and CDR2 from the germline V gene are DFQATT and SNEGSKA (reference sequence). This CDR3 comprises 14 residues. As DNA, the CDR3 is TGCAGTGCTAGAAGGGGAGATGGCACAGATACGCAGTATTTT. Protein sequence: CSARRGDGTDTQYF.

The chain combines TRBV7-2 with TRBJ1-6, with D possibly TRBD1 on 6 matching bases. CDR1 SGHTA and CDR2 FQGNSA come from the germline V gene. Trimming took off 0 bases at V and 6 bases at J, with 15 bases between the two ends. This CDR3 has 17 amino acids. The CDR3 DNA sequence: TGTGCCAGCAGCTTAGCGGGGGCCGGGAGGAGTAATTCACCCCTCCACTTT. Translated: CASSLAGAGRSNSPLHF. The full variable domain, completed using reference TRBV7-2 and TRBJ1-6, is GAGVSQSPSNKVTEKGKDVELRCDPISGHTALYWYRQSLGQGLEFLIYFQGNSAPDKSGLPSDRFSAERTGGSVSTLTIQRTQQEDSAVYLCASSLAGAGRSNSPLHFGNGTRLTVT.

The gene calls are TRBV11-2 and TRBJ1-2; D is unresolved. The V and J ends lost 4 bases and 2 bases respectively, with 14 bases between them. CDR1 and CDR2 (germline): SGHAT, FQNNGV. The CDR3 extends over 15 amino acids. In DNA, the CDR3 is TGTGCCAGCAGCTCCTTAGTTGGGCCGAACTATGGCTACACCTTC. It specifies CASSSLVGPNYGYTF.